The 23 T cell receptor beta chains listed next were all sequenced from one sample in a study of blood T cells in healthy people across ages. It was with a sample-barcoded 5' primer and a J-beta primer mix that a second PCR of roughly 7 to 12 cycles was run. Each CDR3 protein is one row after TCRdb ran MiXCR on the 5' RACE reads. The sample has 1,800,000 or so distinct CDR3 sequences, approximately 39% seen once. Input material: blood. The receptors derive from a human donor in good health.

The chain links TRBV5-1 to TRBJ2-7; the D gene is possibly TRBD1 (5 bases). Per the germline V gene, CDR1 is SGHRS and CDR2 is YFSETQ. The V gene lost 0 bases and the J gene lost 5 bases, with 12 bases spanning the gap. CDR3 length: 14 residues. CDR3 in amino acids: CASSLGRAVDEQYF. The CDR3, as DNA: TGCGCCAGCAGCTTGGGCAGGGCGGTGGACGAGCAGTACTTC.

The genes are TRBV4-1 and TRBJ1-1; D unclear. Germline CDR1 is MGHRA and CDR2 is YSYEKL. The CDR3 is made up of 15 amino acids. Trimming cost V 2 bases and J 1 base, with 11 bases left between them. This chain's CDR3 is CASSQRPPPNTEAFF. The CDR3 region has the DNA TGCGCCAGCAGCCAAAGACCACCGCCGAACACTGAAGCTTTCTTT.

Ten or more counts support this clonotype. The chain uses TRBV27 and TRBJ2-7; TRBD1 is a possible D gene (5 bases). V lost 5 bases and J 0 bases, leaving 11 bases between the germline ends. Germline CDR1 MNHEY, CDR2 SMNVEV (reference sequence). The CDR3 sequence is 14 residues long. The CDR3 here is CASSRTGASYEQYF. In DNA, the CDR3 is TGTGCCAGCAGTCGCACAGGAGCCTCCTACGAGCAGTACTTC.

This clonotype was recorded once. The CDR3 DNA follows: TGTGCCAGCAGCTTTAGGATTCAGGTCCACAAAACTTTCTTT. Its protein is CASSFRIQVHKTFF. This chain uses TRBV5-6 with TRBJ1-1; no clear D gene. Trimming took 2 bases from V and 12 from J, leaving 20 bases between them. This CDR3 region has 14 residues. CDR1 is SGHDT and CDR2 is YYEEEE in the germline V gene.

The chain uses TRBV29-1 and TRBJ2-7, with TRBD1 matching over 8 bases. Germline trimming cut 4 bases from V and 4 bases from J; bases unmatched to any gene: 15. Germline CDR1 and CDR2: SQVTM and ANQGSEA. CDR3 length equals 16 residues. CDR3 region: CSVGIQTGGPFYEQYF. As DNA, the CDR3 is TGCAGCGTTGGGATCCAAACAGGGGGACCCTTTTACGAGCAGTACTTC.

Note on this clonotype: The junction and the germline gene differ at one end; a read error may be behind it. This chain connects TRBV18 to TRBJ1-3; 11 positions match TRBD1. Germline V lookup: CDR1 KGHSH, CDR2 LQKENI. The CDR3 has 16 residues. CDR3 nucleotide sequence: TGTGCCAGCTCCCTTGGACAGGGGGCAACTGGAAACACCGTATATTTT. Translated: CASSLGQGATGNTVYF.

Only one count was recorded for this clonotype. The junction departs from the called germline gene at one end, perhaps through a read error. The gene calls are TRBV7-2 and TRBJ1-3; weak D call: TRBD1 (5 bases). This CDR3 region has 15 residues. Germline V gene sequence: CDR1 SGHTA, CDR2 FQGNSA. The DNA for the CDR3 is TGTGCCAGCAGCTTACTAGTGGACGGGGGAAGCACCATATATTTT. Protein: CASSLLVDGGSTIYF.

The chain links TRBV4-2 to TRBJ2-3; 13 bases match TRBD2. V gave up 5 bases and J gave up 6 bases; unmatched junction bases: 11. The CDR3 runs to 17 residues. CDR1 and CDR2 from the germline V gene are LGHNA and YNFKEQ. In nucleotides, the CDR3 is TGTGCCAGCAGCTCTCCAACCGGGACTAGCGGGGCTGATACGCAGTATTTT. It is translated as CASSSPTGTSGADTQYF.

The chain uses TRBV4-3 and TRBJ2-2; no definite D call. Germline-derived CDR1 and CDR2 are LGHNA and YSLEER. The CDR3 has 17 residues. The V gene lost 4 bases and the J gene lost 6 bases, with 21 bases spanning the gap. The CDR3 DNA reads as TGCGCCAGCAGCCCTCTCTGGAGCGCTCCTTTTTCCGGGGAGCTGTTTTTT. Translation: CASSPLWSAPFSGELFF.

This chain connects TRBV6-6 to TRBJ1-2, with D possibly being TRBD1 (5 bases). The germline V gene encodes CDR1 MNHNY and CDR2 SVGAGI (reference sequence). Trimming pared 2 bases from V and 4 bases from J, leaving 11 bases between. The CDR3 loop spans 14 amino acids. The CDR3 protein is CASSYRGPPYGYTF. The CDR3 nucleotides are TGTGCCAGCAGTTACAGGGGACCCCCCTATGGCTACACCTTC.

This clonotype appeared a few times. The gene calls are TRBV3-1 and TRBJ1-5; D not certain. The CDR3 runs 12 residues. V lost 3 bases, J lost 5 bases, and 5 bases lay in between. Looked up from germline, CDR1 is LGHDT and CDR2 is YNNKEL (reference sequence). In DNA form, the CDR3 reads TGTGCCAGCAGCCACCTCGATCAGCCCCAGCATTTT. Encoded protein: CASSHLDQPQHF.

This chain links TRBV6-2 or TRBV6-3 with TRBJ1-2; 9 positions agree with TRBD1. CDR1 is MNHEY and CDR2 is SVGEGT in the germline V gene. The V segment lost 9 bases and the J segment 3 bases; nucleotides outside the gene matches: 8. CDR3 size: 14 residues. For the CDR3, the DNA is TGTGCCAGTGCTTCGGGACAGGGCTACTATGGCTACACCTTC. This encodes CASASGQGYYGYTF.

This clonotype has just a few counts. The CDR3, as DNA: TGTGCCAGCAGTTACCGGGACAGTTTCAAAAACATTCAGTACTTC. This encodes CASSYRDSFKNIQYF. The chain carries TRBV6-5 and TRBJ2-4; 7 bases map to TRBD1. CDR3 length: 15 amino acids. Per germline, CDR1 MNHEY and CDR2 SVGAGI. The J segment lost 3 bases and the V segment lost 2 bases, leaving 4 bases of the junction unmatched.

This clonotype was counted between two and nine times. The chain links TRBV6-5 to TRBJ2-3, with TRBD2 matching 7 bases. V lost 5 bases, J lost 6 bases, and 8 bases stayed unmatched. The germline gives CDR1 MNHEY, CDR2 SVGAGI. This CDR3 comprises 14 residues. CDR3 sequence (DNA): TGTGCCAGCAGTCCTGTGCCCGGGGGGGATACGCAGTATTTT. It encodes CASSPVPGGDTQYF.

The V gene is TRBV27, the J gene TRBJ1-2; 8 bases align to TRBD1. CDR1 is MNHEY and CDR2 is SMNVEV in the germline V gene (reference sequence). Trimming removed 5 bases from V and 3 bases from J; junction bases left unmatched: 8. This CDR3 is 15 amino acids long. The CDR3 DNA follows: TGTGCCAGCAGTCCACGGACAGGGACGCACTATGGCTACACCTTC. Its translation: CASSPRTGTHYGYTF.

V is TRBV4-1 and J is TRBJ1-5; no firm D call. The V and J ends lost 0 bases and 6 bases respectively, with 6 bases between them. The CDR3 extends over 13 amino acids. Germline values: CDR1 MGHRA, CDR2 YSYEKL. In DNA form, the CDR3 reads TGCGCCAGCAGCCAAGATGTGACTCAGCCCCAGCATTTT. As protein: CASSQDVTQPQHF.

The CDR3 reads CASSSTSGGSDTQYF. For the CDR3, the DNA is TGTGCCAGCAGCTCGACTAGCGGGGGTTCAGATACGCAGTATTTT. The chain employs TRBV28 and TRBJ2-3; TRBD2 agrees at 12 bases. The ends lost 6 bases at V and 4 bases at J; junction bases unmatched: 5. The CDR3 length is 15 residues. Germline assignment: CDR1 MDHEN and CDR2 SYDVKM.

V and J are TRBV2 and TRBJ2-2; D gene uncertain. CDR3 size: 15 residues. V was shortened by 7 bases and J by 3 bases, with 15 bases between the two germline ends. Germline V gene data show CDR1 as SNHLY and CDR2 as FYNNEI. Here the CDR3 reads CASKIQALHTGELFF. In DNA, the CDR3 is TGTGCCAGCAAAATCCAGGCGTTGCACACCGGGGAGCTGTTTTTT.

The rearrangement links TRBV11-3 to TRBJ2-5; perhaps D is TRBD1 or TRBD2 (5 bases each). The CDR3 length is 15 residues. CDR1 SGHNT and CDR2 YENEEA come from the germline V gene. V was trimmed by 0 bases and J by 5 bases, leaving 13 bases between them. CDR3 residues: CASSLEMGVTETQYF. For the CDR3, the DNA is TGTGCCAGCAGCTTAGAGATGGGGGTTACGGAGACCCAGTACTTC. Full variable domain (remainder filled in from reference TRBV11-3 and TRBJ2-5): EAGVVQSPRYKIIEKKQPVAFWCNPISGHNTLYWYLQNLGQGPELLIRYENEEAVDDSQLPKDRFSAERLKGVDSTLKIQPAELGDSAVYLCASSLEMGVTETQYFGPGTRLLVL.

The sample holds a few counts of this clonotype. V is TRBV4-1 and J is TRBJ1-1; D remains ambiguous. There are 13 residues in the CDR3. Deletions cut 2 bases from V and 4 bases from J, with 8 bases between. Germline V lookup: CDR1 MGHRA, CDR2 YSYEKL. The CDR3: CASSQPVGTEAFF. The CDR3 region has the DNA TGCGCCAGCAGCCAACCAGTGGGCACTGAAGCTTTCTTT.

In its sample, this clonotype was seen a few times. This chain joins TRBV4-3 and TRBJ1-2; maybe TRBD1 (6 bases). This CDR3 has 14 amino acids. Per germline, CDR1 LGHNA and CDR2 YSLEER. V lost 5 bases and J 6 bases, leaving 16 bases between the germline ends. The CDR3, as DNA: TGCGCCAGCAGCTCGATACAGGGATTTAATGGCTACACCTTC. Residues: CASSSIQGFNGYTF.

J is TRBJ1-1 and V is TRBV7-9; tentatively, D is TRBD1 (5 bases). Trimming pared 2 bases from V and 6 bases from J, leaving 13 bases between. This CDR3 is 14 amino acids long. Germline CDR1 is SEHNR and CDR2 is FQNEAQ (reference sequence). The CDR3: CASSLPGLRAEAFF. CDR3 nucleotides: TGTGCCAGCAGCTTACCGGGACTACGGGCTGAAGCTTTCTTT.

This clonotype has a single count. The CDR3: CASSLSRGGVQETQYF. CDR3 in DNA: TGTGCCAGCAGCTTATCCCGGGGAGGGGTGCAGGAGACCCAGTACTTC. This sequence joins TRBV7-2 and TRBJ2-5; 7 bases are shared with TRBD2. Germline lookup yields CDR1 SGHTA and CDR2 FQGNSA. The CDR3 sequence is 16 residues long. V trimming: 2 bases; J trimming: 5 bases; junction bases outside the gene matches: 11.